This record looks at one T cell receptor (beta chain) sequence and its context. Clones were sequenced by immunoSEQ multiplex PCR, and TCRdb holds only the in-frame ones, with some missing. This sample has around 120,000 clones, with 70% to 85% found just once. Every patient provided from 1 to 8 samples, collected pretreatment and on-treatment. The data belong to a study of PD-L1 blockade in urothelial cancer. Study-level information: The year 2014 saw patients start atezolizumab, 1,200 mg intravenously every 3 weeks. Peripheral blood specimens exhibited a median yield of 141,255 T cells.

CDR1 and CDR2 (germline): LNHDA, SQIVND (reference sequence). The CDR3 totals 16 residues. Between the trimmed V and J ends, which lost 1 base and 0 bases, there was a span of 10 bases. The gene calls are TRBV19 and TRBJ2-4; possible D gene TRBD2, 6 bases. Material: PBMCs, obtained around atezolizumab (anti-PD-L1) treatment. The source is a man over 45 with urothelial cancer. This CDR3 is CASSIGGDLAKNIQYF. DNA for the CDR3: TGTGCCAGTAGTATAGGGGGGGATCTAGCCAAAAACATTCAGTACTTC.